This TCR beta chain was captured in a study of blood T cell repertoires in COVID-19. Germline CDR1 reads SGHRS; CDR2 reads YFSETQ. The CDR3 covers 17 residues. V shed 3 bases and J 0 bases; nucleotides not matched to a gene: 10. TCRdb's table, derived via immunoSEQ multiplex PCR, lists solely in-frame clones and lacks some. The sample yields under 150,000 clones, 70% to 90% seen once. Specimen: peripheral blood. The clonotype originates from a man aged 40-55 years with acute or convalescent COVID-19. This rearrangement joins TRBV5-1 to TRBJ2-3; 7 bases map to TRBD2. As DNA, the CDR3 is TGCGCCAGCAGCTCATCCCCCGGGGGGTCTAGCACAGATACGCAGTATTTT. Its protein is CASSSSPGGSSTDTQYF.